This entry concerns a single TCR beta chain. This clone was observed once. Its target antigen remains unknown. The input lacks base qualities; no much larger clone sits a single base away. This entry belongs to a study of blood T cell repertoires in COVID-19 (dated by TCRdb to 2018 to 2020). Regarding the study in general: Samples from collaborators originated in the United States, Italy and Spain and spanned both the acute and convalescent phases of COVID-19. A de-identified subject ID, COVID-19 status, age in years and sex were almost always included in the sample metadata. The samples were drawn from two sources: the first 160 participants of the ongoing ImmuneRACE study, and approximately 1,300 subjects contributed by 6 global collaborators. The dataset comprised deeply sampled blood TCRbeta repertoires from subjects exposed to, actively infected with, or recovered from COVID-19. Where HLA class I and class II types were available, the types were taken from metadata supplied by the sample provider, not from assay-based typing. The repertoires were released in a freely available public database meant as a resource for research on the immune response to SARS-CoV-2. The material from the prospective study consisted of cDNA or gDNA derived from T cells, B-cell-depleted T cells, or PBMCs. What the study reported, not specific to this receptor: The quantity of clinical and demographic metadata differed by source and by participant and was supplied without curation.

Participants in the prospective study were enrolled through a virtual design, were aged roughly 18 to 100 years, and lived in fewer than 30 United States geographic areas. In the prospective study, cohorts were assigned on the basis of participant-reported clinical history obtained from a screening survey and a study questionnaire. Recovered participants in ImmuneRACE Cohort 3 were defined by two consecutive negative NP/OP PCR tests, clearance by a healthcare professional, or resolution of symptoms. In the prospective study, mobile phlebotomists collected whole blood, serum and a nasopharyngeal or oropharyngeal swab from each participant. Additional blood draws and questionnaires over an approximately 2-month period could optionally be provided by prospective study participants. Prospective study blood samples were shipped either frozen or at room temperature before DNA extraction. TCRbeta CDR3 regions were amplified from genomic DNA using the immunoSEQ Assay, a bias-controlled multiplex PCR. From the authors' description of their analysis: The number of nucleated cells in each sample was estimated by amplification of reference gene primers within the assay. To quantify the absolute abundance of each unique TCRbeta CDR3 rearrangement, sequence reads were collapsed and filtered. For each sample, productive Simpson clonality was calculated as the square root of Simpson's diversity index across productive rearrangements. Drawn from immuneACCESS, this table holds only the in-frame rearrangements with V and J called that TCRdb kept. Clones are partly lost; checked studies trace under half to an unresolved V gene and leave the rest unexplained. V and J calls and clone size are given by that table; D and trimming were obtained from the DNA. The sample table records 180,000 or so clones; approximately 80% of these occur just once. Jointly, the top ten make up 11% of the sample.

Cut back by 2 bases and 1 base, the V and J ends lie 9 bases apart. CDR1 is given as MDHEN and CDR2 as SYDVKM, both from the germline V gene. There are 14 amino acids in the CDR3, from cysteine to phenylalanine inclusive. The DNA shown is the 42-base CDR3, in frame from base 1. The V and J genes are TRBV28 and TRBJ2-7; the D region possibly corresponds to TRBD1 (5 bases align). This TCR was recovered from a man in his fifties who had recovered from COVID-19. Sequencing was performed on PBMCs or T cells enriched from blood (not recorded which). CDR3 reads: CASSLGAGSYEQYF. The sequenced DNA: TGTGCCAGCAGTTTAGGGGCAGGTTCCTACGAGCAGTACTTC.